This TCR beta chain was sequenced in a study of tumor and adjacent non-tumor tissue in lung cancer. In the study overall: Patients comprised about a dozen adenocarcinoma, 2 squamous cell carcinoma and 1 small cell lung cancer.

Study conclusions and caveats: Normal lung showed higher cumulative top 100 clone frequency than tumor. Compared with tumor, normal lung showed significantly lower TCR diversity.

The template was RNA from unsorted bulk tissue. The normal lung tissue was taken more than 3 cm from the tumor edge. Chemotherapy-naive patients with new lung cancer underwent thoracic surgery in China, August–late 2014. The library came from three nested PCR rounds adapted from ARM-PCR protocols. TCRdb re-called the multiplex PCR reads with MiXCR, one entry per CDR3 protein. The sample consists of 70,000 to 90,000 distinct CDR3 sequences, approximately 71% of them appearing once. Regarding this clonotype: Its antigen remains unknown. A much larger clone differs from this one at a single base, so this may be a read error.

Germline loops: CDR1 SQVTM, CDR2 ANQGSEA. This CDR3 spans 14 amino acids. The V gene lost 6 bases and the J gene lost 4 bases, with 18 bases spanning the gap. The V gene is TRBV29-1, the J gene TRBJ2-5, with a possible D match to TRBD1 (6 bases). The sequence derives from a woman between 45 and 60 years old with non-small cell lung cancer. The sequenced sample was distant non-tumor lung tissue. CDR3 residues: CSVAGARGGETQYF. The CDR3 DNA follows: TGCAGCGTGGCCGGGGCCCGAGGGGGAGAGACCCAGTACTTC.